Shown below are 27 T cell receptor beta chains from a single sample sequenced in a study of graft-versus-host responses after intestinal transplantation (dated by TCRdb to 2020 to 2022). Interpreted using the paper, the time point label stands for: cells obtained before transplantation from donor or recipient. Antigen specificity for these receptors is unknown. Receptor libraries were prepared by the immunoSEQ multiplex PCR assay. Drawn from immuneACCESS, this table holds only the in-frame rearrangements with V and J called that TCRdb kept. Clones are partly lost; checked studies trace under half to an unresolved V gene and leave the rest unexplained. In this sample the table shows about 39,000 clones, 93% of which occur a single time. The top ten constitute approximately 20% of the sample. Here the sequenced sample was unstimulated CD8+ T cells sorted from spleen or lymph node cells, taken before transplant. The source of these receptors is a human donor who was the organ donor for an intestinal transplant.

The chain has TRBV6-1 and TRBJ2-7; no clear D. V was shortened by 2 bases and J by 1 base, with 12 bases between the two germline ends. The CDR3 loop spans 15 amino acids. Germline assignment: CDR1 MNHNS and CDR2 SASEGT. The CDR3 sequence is CASSERRSTSYEQYF. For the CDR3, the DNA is TGTGCCAGCAGTGAACGGCGGTCTACATCCTACGAGCAGTACTTC.

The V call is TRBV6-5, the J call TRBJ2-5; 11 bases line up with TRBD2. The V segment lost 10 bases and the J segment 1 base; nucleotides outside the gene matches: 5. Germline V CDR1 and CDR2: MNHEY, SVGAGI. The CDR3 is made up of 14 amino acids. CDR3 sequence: CATTSGAPQETQYF. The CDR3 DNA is TGTGCCACGACTAGCGGGGCCCCCCAAGAGACCCAGTACTTC.

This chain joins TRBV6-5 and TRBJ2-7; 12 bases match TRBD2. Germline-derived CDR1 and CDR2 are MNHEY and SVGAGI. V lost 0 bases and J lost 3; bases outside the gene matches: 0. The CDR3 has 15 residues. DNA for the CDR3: TGTGCCAGCAGTTACTCGGGACTAGCGGGCTACGAGCAGTACTTC. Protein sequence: CASSYSGLAGYEQYF.

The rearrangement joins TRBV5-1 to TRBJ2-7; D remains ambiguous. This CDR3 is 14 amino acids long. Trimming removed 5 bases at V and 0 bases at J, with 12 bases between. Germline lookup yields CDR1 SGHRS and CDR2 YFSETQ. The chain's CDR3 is CASSSGDSSYEQYF. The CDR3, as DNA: TGCGCCAGCAGTTCGGGCGATAGCTCCTACGAGCAGTACTTC.

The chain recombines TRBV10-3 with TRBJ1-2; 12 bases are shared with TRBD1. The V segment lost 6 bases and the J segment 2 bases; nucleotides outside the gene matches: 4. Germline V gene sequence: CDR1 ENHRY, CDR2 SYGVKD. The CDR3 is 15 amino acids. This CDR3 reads CAIRTGTGGNYGYTF. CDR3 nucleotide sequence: TGTGCCATCAGGACCGGGACAGGGGGCAACTATGGCTACACCTTC.

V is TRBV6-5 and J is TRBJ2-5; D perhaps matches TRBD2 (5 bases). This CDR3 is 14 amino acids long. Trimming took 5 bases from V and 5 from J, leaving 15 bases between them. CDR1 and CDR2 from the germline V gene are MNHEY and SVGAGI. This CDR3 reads CASSPGGPQETQYF. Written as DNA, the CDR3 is TGTGCCAGCAGTCCCGGAGGACCACAGGAGACCCAGTACTTC.

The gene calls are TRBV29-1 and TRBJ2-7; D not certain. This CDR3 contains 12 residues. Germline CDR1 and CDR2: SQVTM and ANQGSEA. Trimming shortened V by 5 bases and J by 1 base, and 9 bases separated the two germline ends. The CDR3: CSVCPESYEQYF. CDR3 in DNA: TGCAGCGTTTGCCCAGAATCCTACGAGCAGTACTTC.

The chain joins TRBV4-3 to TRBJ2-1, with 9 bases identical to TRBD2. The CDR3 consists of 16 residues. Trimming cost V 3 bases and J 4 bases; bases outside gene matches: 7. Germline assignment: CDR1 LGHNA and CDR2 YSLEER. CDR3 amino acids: CASSQYSGSGYNEQFF. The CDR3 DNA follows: TGCGCCAGCAGCCAGTATAGCGGGAGCGGATACAATGAGCAGTTCTTC.

The CDR3 here is CASSLCAEVVTDTQYF. Written as DNA, the CDR3 is TGTGCCAGCAGTTTATGCGCGGAGGTGGTGACAGATACGCAGTATTTT. The chain couples TRBV28 to TRBJ2-3, with a possible D match to TRBD2 (5 bases). V lost 0 bases and J lost 3, with 13 bases in between. There are 16 residues in the CDR3. Germline V gene sequence: CDR1 MDHEN, CDR2 SYDVKM.

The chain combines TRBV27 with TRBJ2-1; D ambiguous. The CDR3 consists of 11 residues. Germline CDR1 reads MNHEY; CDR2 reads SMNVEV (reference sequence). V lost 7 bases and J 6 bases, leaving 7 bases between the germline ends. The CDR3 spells CASTGGNEQFF. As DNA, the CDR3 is TGTGCCAGCACTGGCGGCAATGAGCAGTTCTTC.

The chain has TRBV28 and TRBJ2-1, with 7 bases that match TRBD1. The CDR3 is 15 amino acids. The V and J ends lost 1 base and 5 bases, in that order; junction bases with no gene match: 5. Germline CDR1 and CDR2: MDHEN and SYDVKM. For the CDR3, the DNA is TGTGCCAGCAGTTTATCAGGGGGTTTGAACAATGAGCAGTTCTTC. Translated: CASSLSGGLNNEQFF.

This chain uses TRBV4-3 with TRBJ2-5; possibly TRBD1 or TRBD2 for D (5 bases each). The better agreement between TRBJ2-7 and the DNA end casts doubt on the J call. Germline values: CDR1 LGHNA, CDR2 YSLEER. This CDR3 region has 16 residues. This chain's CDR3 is CASSKTWGSGTYEQYF. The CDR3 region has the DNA TGCGCCAGCAGTAAAACCTGGGGTTCCGGGACGTACGAGCAGTACTTC.

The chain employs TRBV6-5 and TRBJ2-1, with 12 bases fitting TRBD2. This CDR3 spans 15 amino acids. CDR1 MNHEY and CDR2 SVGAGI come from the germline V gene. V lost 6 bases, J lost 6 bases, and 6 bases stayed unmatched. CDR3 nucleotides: TGTGCCAGCAGAGCAGGACTAGCGGGATCCAATGAGCAGTTCTTC. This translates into CASRAGLAGSNEQFF.

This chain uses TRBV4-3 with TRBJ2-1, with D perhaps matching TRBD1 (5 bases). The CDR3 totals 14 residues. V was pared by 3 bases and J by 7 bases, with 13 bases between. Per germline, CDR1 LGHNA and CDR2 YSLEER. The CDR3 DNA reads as TGCGCCAGCAGCCACCAGACAGCTACTAATGAGCAGTTCTTC. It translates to CASSHQTATNEQFF.

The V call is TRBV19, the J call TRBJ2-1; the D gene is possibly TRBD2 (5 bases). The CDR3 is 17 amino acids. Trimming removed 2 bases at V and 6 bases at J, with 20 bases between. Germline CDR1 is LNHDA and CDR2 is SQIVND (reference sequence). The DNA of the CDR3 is TGTGCCAGTAGTATAATACCCTTTCGGGGATACTTCAATGAGCAGTTCTTC. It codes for CASSIIPFRGYFNEQFF.

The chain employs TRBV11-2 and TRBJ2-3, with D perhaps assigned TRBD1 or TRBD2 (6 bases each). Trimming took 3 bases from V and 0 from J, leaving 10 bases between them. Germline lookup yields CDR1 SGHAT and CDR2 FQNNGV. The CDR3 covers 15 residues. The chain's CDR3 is CASSFRGESTDTQYF. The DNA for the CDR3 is TGTGCCAGCAGCTTTAGGGGGGAGAGCACAGATACGCAGTATTTT.

The CDR3 nucleotides read TGTGCCAGCAGCGTAGGGACAGGGGAGCATTCACCCCTCCACTTT. Translated: CASSVGTGEHSPLHF. V is TRBV9 and J is TRBJ1-6; 9 nucleotides agree with TRBD1. CDR1 is SGDLS, CDR2 YYNGEE, per germline. V gave up 0 bases and J gave up 8 bases; unmatched junction bases: 3. The CDR3 spans 15 residues.

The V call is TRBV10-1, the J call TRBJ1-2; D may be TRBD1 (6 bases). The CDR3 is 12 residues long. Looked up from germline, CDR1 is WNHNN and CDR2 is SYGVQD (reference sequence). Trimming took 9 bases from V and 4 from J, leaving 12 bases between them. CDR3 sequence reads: CARSEGGYGYTF. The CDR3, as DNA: TGCGCCAGGTCGGAAGGGGGCTATGGCTACACCTTC.

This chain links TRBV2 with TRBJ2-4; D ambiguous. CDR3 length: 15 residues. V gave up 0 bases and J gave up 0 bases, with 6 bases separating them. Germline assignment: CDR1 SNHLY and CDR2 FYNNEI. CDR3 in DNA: TGTGCCAGCAGTGAAGCCCAGGAAGCCAAAAACATTCAGTACTTC. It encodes CASSEAQEAKNIQYF. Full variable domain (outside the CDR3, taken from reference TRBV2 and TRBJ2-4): EPEVTQTPSHQVTQMGQEVILRCVPISNHLYFYWYRQILGQKVEFLVSFYNNEISEKSEIFDDQFSVERPDGSNFTLKIRSTKLEDSAMYFCASSEAQEAKNIQYFGAGTRLSVL.

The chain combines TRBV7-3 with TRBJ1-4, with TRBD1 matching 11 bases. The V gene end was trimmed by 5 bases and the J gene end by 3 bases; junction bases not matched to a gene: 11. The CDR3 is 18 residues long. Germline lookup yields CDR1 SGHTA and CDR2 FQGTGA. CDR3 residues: CASSLGQGAKEANEKLFF. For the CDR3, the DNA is TGTGCCAGCAGCCTCGGACAGGGGGCGAAGGAAGCTAATGAAAAACTGTTTTTT.

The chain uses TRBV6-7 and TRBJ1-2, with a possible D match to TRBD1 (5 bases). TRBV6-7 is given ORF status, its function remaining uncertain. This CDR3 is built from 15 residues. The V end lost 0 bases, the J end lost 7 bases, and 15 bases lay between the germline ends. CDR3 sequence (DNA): TGTGCCAGCAGTTACTCGATAGGGGAAAGAGGTGGCTACACCTTC. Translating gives CASSYSIGERGGYTF.

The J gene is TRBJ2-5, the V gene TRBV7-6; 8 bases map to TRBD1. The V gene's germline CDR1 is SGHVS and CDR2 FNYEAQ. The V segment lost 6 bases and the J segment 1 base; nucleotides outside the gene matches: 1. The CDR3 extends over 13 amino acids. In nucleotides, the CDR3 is TGTGCCAGCAGTACAGGGGGCCAAGAGACCCAGTACTTC. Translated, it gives CASSTGGQETQYF.

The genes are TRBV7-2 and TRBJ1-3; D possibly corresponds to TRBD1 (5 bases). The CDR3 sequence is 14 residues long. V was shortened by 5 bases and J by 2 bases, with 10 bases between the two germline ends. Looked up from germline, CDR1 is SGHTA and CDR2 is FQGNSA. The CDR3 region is CASSRRGPGNTIYF. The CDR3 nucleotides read TGTGCCAGCAGCCGAAGGGGACCTGGAAACACCATATATTTT.

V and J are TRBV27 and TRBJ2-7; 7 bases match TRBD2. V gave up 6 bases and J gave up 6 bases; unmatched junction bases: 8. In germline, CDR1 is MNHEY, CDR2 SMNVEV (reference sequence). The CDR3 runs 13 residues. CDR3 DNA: TGTGCCAGCAGCTTCAGCGGGGCAGGCGAGCAGTACTTC. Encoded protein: CASSFSGAGEQYF.

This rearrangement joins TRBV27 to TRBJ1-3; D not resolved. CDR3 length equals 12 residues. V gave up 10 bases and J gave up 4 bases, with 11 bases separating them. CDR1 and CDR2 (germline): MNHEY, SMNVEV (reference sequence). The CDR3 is CATRSPGNTIYF. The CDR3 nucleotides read TGTGCCACCAGGTCCCCGGGAAACACCATATATTTT.

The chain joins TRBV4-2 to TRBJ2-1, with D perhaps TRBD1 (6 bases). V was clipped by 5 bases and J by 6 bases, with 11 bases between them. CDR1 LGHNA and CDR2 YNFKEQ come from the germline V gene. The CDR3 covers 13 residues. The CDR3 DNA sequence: TGTGCCAGCAGCTCTCCACAGGGCAATGAGCAGTTCTTC. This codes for CASSSPQGNEQFF.

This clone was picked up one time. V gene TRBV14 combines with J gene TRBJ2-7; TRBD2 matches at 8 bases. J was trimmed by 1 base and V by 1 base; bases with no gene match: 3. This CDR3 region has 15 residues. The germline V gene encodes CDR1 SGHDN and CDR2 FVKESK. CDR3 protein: CASSQGSGISYEQYF. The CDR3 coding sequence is TGTGCCAGCAGCCAAGGTAGCGGGATTTCCTACGAGCAGTACTTC. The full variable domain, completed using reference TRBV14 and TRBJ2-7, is EAGVTQFPSHSVIEKGQTVTLRCDPISGHDNLYWYRRVMGKEIKFLLHFVKESKQDESGMPNNRFLAERTGGTYSTLKVQPAELEDSGVYFCASSQGSGISYEQYFGPGTRLTVT.